This note documents a single TCR beta chain sequence. These data come from a study of cytomegalovirus exposure and HLA in healthy donors. The CDR3 spans 13 residues. Germline loops: CDR1 LGHNA, CDR2 YSLEER. The V segment lost 3 bases and the J segment 4 bases; nucleotides outside the gene matches: 2. The study ran its PCR with 60 Vbeta and 13 Jbeta primers. TCRdb's copy holds only in-frame clones and misses some; the assay was immunoSEQ multiplex PCR. The sample lists approximately 280,000 clones; approximately 90% were seen once. The rearrangement links TRBV4-3 to TRBJ2-7; 8 nucleotides agree with TRBD1. Sequenced sample: PBMCs. This TCR came from a man aged 40-55 years in good health and CMV-seropositive. CDR3 sequence reads: CASSHGQGYEQYF. The DNA of the CDR3 is TGCGCCAGCAGCCACGGACAGGGTTACGAGCAGTACTTC.